The source of this T cell receptor beta chain is a study of blood T cell repertoires in COVID-19. Only in-frame clones appear in the TCRdb table, and some are missing; sequencing was by immunoSEQ multiplex PCR. The table has about 58,000 clones, about 85% seen once. The CDR3 is 15 amino acids. J lost 4 bases, V lost 1 base, and 3 bases had no gene match. CDR1 is SGHVS, CDR2 FNYEAQ, per germline. This clone was recorded only once. This chain uses TRBV7-6 with TRBJ2-1, with 8 bases matching TRBD2. The clonotype originates from a woman aged 70-85 years with active COVID-19. Sequencing used peripheral blood. The CDR3 sequence: CASSLVLAVYNEQFF. In DNA form, the CDR3 reads TGTGCCAGCAGCTTAGTACTAGCGGTATACAATGAGCAGTTCTTC.